This T cell receptor (beta chain) was found in a study of T-cell memory formation after mild COVID-19. With constant-segment primers, 5'RACE yielded cDNA libraries of TCR alpha and TCR beta that carried sample barcodes and UMIs. TCRdb re-analysed the 5' RACE reads in MiXCR, keeping a single row per CDR3 protein. The sample contains about 200,000 distinct CDR3 sequences, around 9.1% of which appear only once. V lost 5 bases, J lost 5 bases, and 12 bases lay in between. The CDR3 consists of 13 residues. The sequenced sample consisted of PBMCs or a T cell subset sorted from them (not recorded which). This clonotype was obtained from a man aged 18 to 30 who had mild COVID-19 (a few samples of this study predate the infection). Cell type and time point are not known. This sequence joins TRBV12-3 or TRBV12-4 and TRBJ2-5; perhaps TRBD2 as D (5 bases). The CDR3 coding sequence is TGTGCCAGCAGTGAAGGGTCGGGGGAGACCCAGTACTTC. Encoded protein: CASSEGSGETQYF.